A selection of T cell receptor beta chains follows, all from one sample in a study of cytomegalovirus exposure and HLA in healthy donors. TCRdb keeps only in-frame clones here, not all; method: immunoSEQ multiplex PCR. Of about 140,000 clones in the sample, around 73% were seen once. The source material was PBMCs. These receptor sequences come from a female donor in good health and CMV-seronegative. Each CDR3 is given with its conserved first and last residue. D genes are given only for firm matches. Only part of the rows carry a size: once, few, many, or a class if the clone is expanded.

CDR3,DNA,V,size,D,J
CASSLELVRVGTNEKLFF,TGCGCCAGCAGCTTGGAACTAGTGAGAGTGGGCACTAATGAAAAACTGTTTTTT,TRBV5-1,NA,NA,TRBJ1-4
CASSLLNPGEAFF,TGTGCCAGCAGTTTACTTAATCCCGGTGAAGCTTTCTTT,TRBV28,NA,NA,TRBJ1-1
CASSTGQGGNQPQHF,TGTGCCAGCAGCACGGGACAGGGGGGCAATCAGCCCCAGCATTTT,TRBV7-8,NA,TRBD1,TRBJ1-5
CASSVGGRAYEQYF,TGTGCCAGCAGCGTAGGTGGGAGGGCCTACGAGCAGTACTTC,TRBV9,NA,TRBD2,TRBJ2-7
CASSLAQGKQYF,TGTGCCAGCAGCTTAGCACAGGGCAAACAGTACTTC,TRBV7-2,NA,NA,TRBJ2-7
CATSSTSGRTGNTQYF,TGTGCCACCAGCAGTACTAGCGGGAGGACGGGGAATACGCAGTATTTT,TRBV15,NA,TRBD2,TRBJ2-3
CASSSDRVNSPLHF,TGTGCCAGCAGCAGCGACAGGGTCAATTCACCCCTCCACTTT,TRBV7-6,NA,TRBD1,TRBJ1-6
CASSAPGFTGELFF,TGTGCCAGTAGCGCCCCGGGGTTCACCGGGGAGCTGTTTTTT,TRBV19,few,NA,TRBJ2-2
CASSIRIAPSTDTQYF,TGTGCCAGTAGTATAAGGATAGCCCCTAGCACAGATACGCAGTATTTT,TRBV19,NA,NA,TRBJ2-3
CASSRGLSPQETQYF,TGTGCCAGCAGCCGCGGACTGAGTCCCCAAGAGACCCAGTACTTC,TRBV7-2,NA,NA,TRBJ2-5
CSVHYDRGSSEQYF,TGCAGCGTTCACTATGACAGGGGTTCCAGCGAGCAGTACTTC,TRBV29-1,NA,TRBD1,TRBJ2-7
CASSQDLNSYGYTF,TGTGCCAGCAGCCAAGATTTAAACAGCTATGGCTACACCTTC,TRBV4-2,NA,NA,TRBJ1-2
CASSQARGSSYEQYF,TGTGCCAGCAGCCAGGCCAGGGGGAGCTCCTACGAGCAGTACTTC,TRBV4-1,few,TRBD1,TRBJ2-7
CASNPALRGDTQYF,TGTGCCAGCAACCCGGCCCTCCGGGGAGATACGCAGTATTTT,TRBV6-5,few,NA,TRBJ2-3
CASQRGDSGNTIYF,TGTGCCAGCCAGCGGGGGGACTCTGGAAACACCATATATTTT,TRBV6-1,NA,NA,TRBJ1-3
CAGSQDGNQPQHF,TGTGCCGGCAGCCAAGACGGCAATCAGCCCCAGCATTTT,TRBV4-2,NA,NA,TRBJ1-5
CASSGTSSYEQYF,TGTGCCAGCAGCGGGACTAGCTCCTACGAGCAGTACTTC,TRBV28,few,TRBD2,TRBJ2-7
CASSSGFDSRTASYEQYF,TGTGCCAGCAGTTCCGGGTTCGATTCGAGGACAGCTTCCTACGAGCAGTACTTC,TRBV28,once,NA,TRBJ2-7
CASSTVTGELFF,TGTGCCAGCAGTACGGTCACCGGGGAGCTGTTTTTT,TRBV6-1,NA,NA,TRBJ2-2
CASSMTGDEQYF,TGTGCCAGCAGCATGACAGGGGACGAGCAGTACTTC,TRBV7-2,few,TRBD1,TRBJ2-7
CASGYGTEAFF,TGTGCCAGCGGGTACGGGACTGAAGCTTTCTTT,TRBV27,NA,NA,TRBJ1-1
CASSDPGQRDLLAKNIQYF,TGTGCCAGCAGTGACCCGGGACAGAGAGATTTACTAGCCAAAAACATTCAGTACTTC,TRBV6-1,NA,TRBD1,TRBJ2-4
CASRSPGQGTYEQYF,TGTGCCAGCAGGTCTCCGGGACAGGGCACCTACGAGCAGTACTTC,TRBV28,NA,TRBD1,TRBJ2-7
CASSRPRVREGGYEQFF,TGTGCCAGCAGCCGCCCAAGAGTGCGGGAGGGGGGGTATGAGCAGTTCTTC,TRBV11-1,NA,TRBD2,TRBJ2-1
CASRGLGQETQYF,TGTGCCAGCAGGGGACTAGGCCAAGAGACCCAGTACTTC,TRBV27,NA,TRBD2,TRBJ2-5
CASSQGWGHEQFF,TGTGCCAGCAGCCAGGGTTGGGGGCATGAGCAGTTCTTC,TRBV14,NA,NA,TRBJ2-1
CASSDRTGMETQYF,TGCGCCAGCAGTGACAGGACAGGGATGGAGACCCAGTACTTC,TRBV5-1,NA,TRBD1,TRBJ2-5
CASSFDRGFASYNSPLHF,TGTGCCAGCAGTTTCGACCGGGGGTTTGCCTCCTATAATTCACCCCTCCACTTT,TRBV28,NA,NA,TRBJ1-6
CAWSPPGQPYGYTF,TGTGCCTGGAGTCCCCCTGGGCAGCCCTATGGCTACACCTTC,TRBV30,NA,NA,TRBJ1-2
CASSPHNTEAFF,TGTGCCAGCAGTCCACATAACACTGAAGCTTTCTTT,TRBV6-1,NA,NA,TRBJ1-1
CSVRDRDQPQHF,TGCAGCGTACGAGACAGGGATCAGCCCCAGCATTTT,TRBV29-1,NA,TRBD1,TRBJ1-5
CASSPSGANYGYTF,TGTGCCAGCAGTCCCTCAGGGGCTAACTATGGCTACACCTTC,TRBV28,NA,NA,TRBJ1-2
CASSIGGSGTEAFF,TGTGCCAGCAGCATAGGAGGATCGGGCACTGAAGCTTTCTTT,TRBV7-8,NA,NA,TRBJ1-1
CASSVDRVETEAFF,TGTGCCAGTAGTGTGGACAGGGTTGAAACTGAAGCTTTCTTT,TRBV19,NA,TRBD1,TRBJ1-1
CASSHTSILYEQYF,TGTGCCAGCAGTCACACTAGTATCCTCTACGAGCAGTACTTC,TRBV6-1,NA,NA,TRBJ2-7
CASTSGQGYEQYF,TGTGCCAGCACGAGCGGACAGGGCTACGAGCAGTACTTC,TRBV6-5,few,TRBD1,TRBJ2-7
CASSSSGLAYEQYF,TGTGCCAGCAGCTCGTCGGGACTAGCGTACGAGCAGTACTTC,TRBV5-5,NA,TRBD2,TRBJ2-7
CSAQGTGELFF,TGCAGTGCCCAGGGGACCGGGGAGCTGTTTTTT,TRBV20-1,NA,NA,TRBJ2-2
CASSLGTGLFF,TGCGCCAGCAGCCTCGGGACAGGCCTGTTTTTT,TRBV5-1,NA,TRBD1,TRBJ1-4
CASSSAIQGEKGYGYTF,TGCGCCAGCAGCTCCGCGATACAGGGGGAAAAGGGATATGGCTACACCTTC,TRBV5-1,NA,TRBD1,TRBJ1-2
CASSVQGWTEAFF,TGTGCCAGCAGCGTACAGGGTTGGACTGAAGCTTTCTTT,TRBV9,NA,NA,TRBJ1-1
CASRGQGLSYEQYF,TGTGCCAGCAGGGGACAGGGCCTCTCCTACGAGCAGTACTTC,TRBV28,once,TRBD1,TRBJ2-7